These T cell receptor beta chains were read from a single sample in a study of blood T cells in healthy people across ages. TCRdb reprocessed the 5' RACE reads with MiXCR, giving one entry per CDR3 protein. The table records under 2 million distinct CDR3 sequences, almost 35% of them present only once. Specimen: blood. The receptors derive from a woman in her twenties or thirties in good health. The CDR3 runs from the conserved cysteine through the conserved F or W. Fields, in order: clone size, V gene, D gene, J gene, CDR3 DNA, CDR3 protein. D genes are given only for firm matches. For some rows the clone size is stated as once, few or many, or as a class when expanded; others skip it.

abundance: few
v_gene: TRBV5-1
d_gene: NA
j_gene: TRBJ2-3
CDR3nt: TGCGCCAGCAGCTTGGACGCGGGCCAACCCACAGATACGCAGTATTTT
CDR3aa: CASSLDAGQPTDTQYF

abundance: NA
v_gene: TRBV14
d_gene: TRBD1
j_gene: TRBJ2-7
CDR3nt: TGTGCCAGCAGCCAAGATTGGACAGGGTATTACAATGAGCAGTACTTC
CDR3aa: CASSQDWTGYYNEQYF

abundance: NA
v_gene: TRBV11-2
d_gene: NA
j_gene: TRBJ1-1
CDR3nt: TGTGCCAGCCTAGGACGCCAGCCGGGGAACACTGAAGCTTTCTTT
CDR3aa: CASLGRQPGNTEAFF

abundance: few
v_gene: TRBV5-1
d_gene: NA
j_gene: TRBJ2-1
CDR3nt: TGCGCCAGCAGTAGGACTTTTGAGCAGTTCTTC
CDR3aa: CASSRTFEQFF

abundance: few
v_gene: TRBV4-2
d_gene: NA
j_gene: TRBJ1-4
CDR3nt: TGTGCCAGCAGCCAAGCACGGGCAACTAATGAAAAACTGTTTTTT
CDR3aa: CASSQARATNEKLFF

abundance: NA
v_gene: TRBV19
d_gene: NA
j_gene: TRBJ2-6
CDR3nt: TGTGCCAGTAGTAACAGGGCAAGAGGGGCCAACGTCCTGACTTTC
CDR3aa: CASSNRARGANVLTF

abundance: few
v_gene: TRBV4-2
d_gene: NA
j_gene: TRBJ2-1
CDR3nt: TGTGCCAGCAGCCAAGACCCCCTCAATGAGCAGTTCTTC
CDR3aa: CASSQDPLNEQFF

abundance: NA
v_gene: TRBV12-3/TRBV12-4
d_gene: NA
j_gene: TRBJ1-2
CDR3nt: TGTGCCAGCAGCTTAGGAGACAGCAGCTATGGCTACACCTTC
CDR3aa: CASSLGDSSYGYTF

abundance: many
v_gene: TRBV7-3
d_gene: NA
j_gene: TRBJ1-1
CDR3nt: TGTGCCAGCAGCTTAGGGGGGACGGGGAACACTGAAGCTTTCTTT
CDR3aa: CASSLGGTGNTEAFF

abundance: few
v_gene: TRBV20-1
d_gene: NA
j_gene: TRBJ2-1
CDR3nt: TGCAGTGCTGAAGGGGGGCCGAACAATGAGCAGTTCTTC
CDR3aa: CSAEGGPNNEQFF

abundance: few
v_gene: TRBV28
d_gene: NA
j_gene: TRBJ2-3
CDR3nt: TGTGCCAGCAGTACGGCTAGGGCAGATACGCAGTATTTT
CDR3aa: CASSTARADTQYF

abundance: NA
v_gene: TRBV12-3/TRBV12-4
d_gene: TRBD1
j_gene: TRBJ1-5
CDR3nt: TGTGCCAGCAGTTCCCGGGACAGGGGGCGTCAGCCCCAGCATTTT
CDR3aa: CASSSRDRGRQPQHF

abundance: NA
v_gene: TRBV7-8
d_gene: NA
j_gene: TRBJ2-3
CDR3nt: TGTGCCAGCAGCTTAGCGCTTGGTTCAGCAGGAGATACGCAGTATTTT
CDR3aa: CASSLALGSAGDTQYF

abundance: NA
v_gene: TRBV28
d_gene: TRBD1
j_gene: TRBJ1-5
CDR3nt: TGTGCCAGCAGTTCGGGACAGCTCCTCAATCAGCCCCAGCATTTT
CDR3aa: CASSSGQLLNQPQHF

abundance: few
v_gene: TRBV12-3/TRBV12-4
d_gene: NA
j_gene: TRBJ2-5
CDR3nt: TGTGCCAGCAGCTGGGGGGCGGGGGAGACCCAGTACTTC
CDR3aa: CASSWGAGETQYF

abundance: many
v_gene: TRBV7-9
d_gene: NA
j_gene: TRBJ1-2
CDR3nt: TGTGCCAGCAGCTCTCCTACGATAGGGACCCACTATGGCTACACCTTC
CDR3aa: CASSSPTIGTHYGYTF

abundance: many
v_gene: TRBV4-1
d_gene: NA
j_gene: TRBJ1-2
CDR3nt: TGCGCCAGCAGCCAACCGGACTATGGCTACACCTTC
CDR3aa: CASSQPDYGYTF

abundance: few
v_gene: TRBV27
d_gene: NA
j_gene: TRBJ2-3
CDR3nt: TGTGCCAGCAGTTCGGGACTTTGGGATACGCAGTATTTT
CDR3aa: CASSSGLWDTQYF

abundance: NA
v_gene: TRBV4-2
d_gene: NA
j_gene: TRBJ1-2
CDR3nt: TGTGCCAGCAGCCAAGAAAGCGGGGTGGGGCACACCTTC
CDR3aa: CASSQESGVGHTF

abundance: few
v_gene: TRBV7-7
d_gene: TRBD2
j_gene: TRBJ2-5
CDR3nt: TGTGCCAGCAGCTTACACCTGGGACTAGTGAACCAAGAGACCCAGTACTTC
CDR3aa: CASSLHLGLVNQETQYF

abundance: NA
v_gene: TRBV20-1
d_gene: NA
j_gene: TRBJ2-1
CDR3nt: TGCAGTGCTAGCCCCGGCGGGTTTGGCTCTGAGCAGTTCTTC
CDR3aa: CSASPGGFGSEQFF

abundance: many
v_gene: TRBV6-1
d_gene: TRBD1
j_gene: TRBJ2-6
CDR3nt: TGTGCCAGCAGTAGACAGGGGTCATCTGGGGCCAACGTCCTGACTTTC
CDR3aa: CASSRQGSSGANVLTF

abundance: NA
v_gene: TRBV7-2
d_gene: NA
j_gene: TRBJ2-5
CDR3nt: TGTGCCAGCAGCTTAGCGCCGGAACCAGTCCAAGAGACCCAGTACTTC
CDR3aa: CASSLAPEPVQETQYF

abundance: NA
v_gene: TRBV3-1
d_gene: TRBD2
j_gene: TRBJ2-3
CDR3nt: TGTGCCAGCAGCGTGACTAGCGGGAGTGACACAGATACGCAGTATTTT
CDR3aa: CASSVTSGSDTDTQYF

abundance: NA
v_gene: TRBV6-1
d_gene: NA
j_gene: TRBJ2-2
CDR3nt: TGTGCCAGCAGTGAAGCGCATTCACTAAGGGGGACCGGGGAGCTGTTTTTT
CDR3aa: CASSEAHSLRGTGELFF

abundance: few
v_gene: TRBV6-5
d_gene: NA
j_gene: TRBJ1-5
CDR3nt: TGTGCCAGCAGTCCGCCAGGGGACAATCAGCCCCAGCATTTT
CDR3aa: CASSPPGDNQPQHF

abundance: few
v_gene: TRBV29-1
d_gene: NA
j_gene: TRBJ1-2
CDR3nt: TGCAGCGTTGAAGATCTGGCCCGCGGCACCTTC
CDR3aa: CSVEDLARGTF

abundance: NA
v_gene: TRBV9
d_gene: NA
j_gene: TRBJ1-2
CDR3nt: TGTGCCAGCAGCGTCTCTCCCCGTGACTTTCGAGGCTATGGCTACACCTTC
CDR3aa: CASSVSPRDFRGYGYTF

abundance: NA
v_gene: TRBV20-1
d_gene: TRBD1
j_gene: TRBJ1-1
CDR3nt: TGCAGTGCTGTGGGGACAGGCGGGGCTGAAGCTTTCTTT
CDR3aa: CSAVGTGGAEAFF

abundance: NA
v_gene: TRBV9
d_gene: NA
j_gene: TRBJ1-6
CDR3nt: TGTGCCAGCAGCGTAGGTCGGGTTAATTCACCCCTCCACTTT
CDR3aa: CASSVGRVNSPLHF

abundance: few
v_gene: TRBV10-3
d_gene: NA
j_gene: TRBJ2-3
CDR3nt: TGTGCCATCTTTGACCCCTCAGCGCCAGATACGCAGTATTTT
CDR3aa: CAIFDPSAPDTQYF

abundance: few
v_gene: TRBV5-1
d_gene: TRBD2
j_gene: TRBJ2-5
CDR3nt: TGCGCCAGCAGCTTGGTTTCTGCGGGAGGCCCAGGGGAGACCCAGTACTTC
CDR3aa: CASSLVSAGGPGETQYF

abundance: NA
v_gene: TRBV7-9
d_gene: TRBD1
j_gene: TRBJ1-1
CDR3nt: TGTGCCAGCAGCTTAGGAAGGGGCAGGGGGGGAGACACTGAAGCTTTCTTT
CDR3aa: CASSLGRGRGGDTEAFF

abundance: NA
v_gene: TRBV6-6
d_gene: TRBD2
j_gene: TRBJ2-1
CDR3nt: TGTGCCAGCAGTTACTCGATAAGAGCGGGAGACGAGCAGTTCTTC
CDR3aa: CASSYSIRAGDEQFF

abundance: many
v_gene: TRBV5-1
d_gene: NA
j_gene: TRBJ1-2
CDR3nt: TGCGCCAGCAGCTTGGGAGCTAAAGAGGGGTCCGGCTACACCTTC
CDR3aa: CASSLGAKEGSGYTF

abundance: NA
v_gene: TRBV7-3
d_gene: NA
j_gene: TRBJ2-1
CDR3nt: TGTGCCAGCAGCTCCAGAGCCGGGACACTAAATGAGCAGTTCTTC
CDR3aa: CASSSRAGTLNEQFF

abundance: NA
v_gene: TRBV6-6
d_gene: TRBD2
j_gene: TRBJ2-3
CDR3nt: TGTGCCAGCAGTTACTCGAGCGGGGGAGGGGCAGATACGCAGTATTTT
CDR3aa: CASSYSSGGGADTQYF

abundance: few
v_gene: TRBV5-1
d_gene: NA
j_gene: TRBJ1-1
CDR3nt: TGCGCCAGCAGCTTGGTACAGGCCCGCACTGAAGCTTTCTTT
CDR3aa: CASSLVQARTEAFF

abundance: few
v_gene: TRBV7-2
d_gene: NA
j_gene: TRBJ1-6
CDR3nt: TGTGCCAGCAGCCCCCGACGGCCCGGACCACCCCTCCACTTT
CDR3aa: CASSPRRPGPPLHF

abundance: NA
v_gene: TRBV2
d_gene: TRBD1
j_gene: TRBJ1-5
CDR3nt: TGTGCCAGCAGTTCGGGACAGGGAGAACAGCCCCAGCATTTT
CDR3aa: CASSSGQGEQPQHF

abundance: few
v_gene: TRBV4-2
d_gene: NA
j_gene: TRBJ1-1
CDR3nt: TGTGCCAGCAGCCAAGATGCAGAGAACACTGAAGCTTTCTTT
CDR3aa: CASSQDAENTEAFF

abundance: few
v_gene: TRBV11-2
d_gene: NA
j_gene: TRBJ1-6
CDR3nt: TGTGCCAGCAGCTTTAGAACAGGATTTTCCTATAATTCACCCCTCCACTTT
CDR3aa: CASSFRTGFSYNSPLHF

abundance: few
v_gene: TRBV5-1
d_gene: TRBD1
j_gene: TRBJ2-1
CDR3nt: TGCGCCAGCAGCGTGGGACAGGGAGGGAAATCCGATGAGCAGTTCTTC
CDR3aa: CASSVGQGGKSDEQFF